The present TCR beta chain was sequenced within a study of T cell repertoires in cytomegalovirus infection. About the research overall: Epitope selection comprised recently identified HLA-C-restricted CMV epitopes and well-studied HLA-B-restricted CMV epitopes. Evidence of both CMV infection and a matching HLA type came from public TCR beta signatures.

Broader study findings: Individuals carrying CMV plus the relevant HLA were identified by cumulative frequency of public TCR beta families. Clonotypes of TCR beta that were HLA-C-restricted and CMV-specific dominated the ex vivo response.

This clonotype occurred a few times. As yet, its antigen is unknown. TCRdb reanalysed the reads using MiXCR and keeps one entry per CDR3 protein. The repertoire holds around 900,000 distinct CDR3 sequences, with 31% as singletons. Trimming shortened V by 6 bases and J by 1 base, and 15 bases separated the two germline ends. The germline CDR1 and CDR2 sequences are KGHSH and LQKENI. The length of the CDR3 is 15 residues. This rearrangement joins TRBV18 to TRBJ1-1; D is unclear. This specimen was cultured CD8+ T cells from PBMCs, taken from culture after CMV antigen stimulation. The TCR sequence derives from a human donor in good health (CMV status not recorded). Some clones in this sample may be carry-over from other donors' samples. The DNA for the CDR3 is TGTGCCAGCTCTGACGGGCGGGTGGCGAACACTGAAGCTTTCTTT. The encoded protein is CASSDGRVANTEAFF.